The 13 T cell receptor beta chains in this list originate from one sample, sequenced in a study of T cells after yellow fever vaccination. TCRdb re-analysed the 5' RACE reads in MiXCR, keeping a single row per CDR3 protein. The sample yields hundreds of thousands of distinct CDR3 sequences, 11% seen once. This specimen consisted of PBMCs, obtained on the day of the first yellow fever vaccination. The receptors come from a man between 18 and 35 years old who received the YFV17D yellow fever vaccine.

This clonotype was counted between two and nine times. This chain connects TRBV5-1 to TRBJ2-5; D gene ambiguous. Between the trimmed V and J ends, which lost 6 bases and 4 bases, there was a span of 10 bases. Germline assignment: CDR1 SGHRS and CDR2 YFSETQ. The CDR3 consists of 12 residues. The CDR3 DNA sequence: TGCGCCAGCAACTCCGGGCTAGAGACCCAGTACTTC. Protein: CASNSGLETQYF.

This clonotype turned up a few times. CDR3 region: CASSLYGDYNSPLHF. The CDR3 DNA follows: TGCGCCAGCAGCTTGTATGGGGATTATAATTCACCCCTCCACTTT. The chain carries TRBV5-1 and TRBJ1-6; no reliable D call. The germline V gene encodes CDR1 SGHRS and CDR2 YFSETQ. V lost 1 base and J 4 bases, leaving 9 bases between the germline ends. The CDR3 has 15 residues.

This clonotype was counted only a few times. Here the CDR3 reads CASSGGAYNEQFF. CDR3 DNA sequence: TGTGCCAGCAGCGGGGGCGCATACAATGAGCAGTTCTTC. The chain combines TRBV6-2 or TRBV6-3 with TRBJ2-1; D possibly uses TRBD1 or TRBD2 (6 bases each). V lost 6 bases and J lost 4, with 10 bases in between. CDR1 and CDR2 (germline): MNHEY, SVGEGT. The CDR3 runs 13 residues.

This clonotype was detected ten times or more. This rearrangement joins TRBV20-1 to TRBJ2-3; D possibly matches TRBD1 or TRBD2 (5 bases each). Looked up from germline, CDR1 is DFQATT and CDR2 is SNEGSKA (reference sequence). The length of the CDR3 is 15 residues. V lost 4 bases to trimming and J lost 1 base, with 15 bases between them. Here the CDR3 reads CSATPGPRGTDTQYF. CDR3 nucleotides: TGCAGTGCTACACCGGGACCCCGAGGCACAGATACGCAGTATTTT.

In this sample, this clonotype turned up a few times. The junction departs from the called germline gene at one end, perhaps through a read error. V is TRBV5-1 and J is TRBJ2-1; 10 bases map to TRBD2. The germline gives CDR1 SGHRS, CDR2 YFSETQ. The CDR3 is 16 residues long. The CDR3 region is CASRTPGGLAGGRSVF. The CDR3 DNA sequence: TGCGCCAGCAGAACCCCCGGGGGGTTAGCGGGGGGCCGCTCAGTCTTC.

This clonotype was seen a few times. The chain carries TRBV6-1 and TRBJ2-7, with D possibly TRBD2 on 5 matching bases. V was cut by 8 bases and J by 3 bases, with 20 bases left in between. This CDR3 has 15 residues. CDR1 and CDR2 (germline): MNHNS, SASEGT. The CDR3 sequence is CASSRVGREYYEQYV. In DNA form, the CDR3 reads TGTGCCAGCTCCCGGGTCGGACGGGAATACTACGAGCAGTACGTC.

The rearrangement joins TRBV7-9 to TRBJ1-3; TRBD1 is a possible D gene (6 bases). Trimming took 2 bases from V and 2 from J, leaving 16 bases between them. There are 17 residues in the CDR3. CDR1 is SEHNR, CDR2 FQNEAQ, per germline (reference sequence). CDR3 sequence reads: CASSLRQRGVPGNTIYF. The CDR3 nucleotides read TGTGCCAGCAGCTTACGGCAGAGGGGGGTACCTGGAAACACCATATATTTT.

Many counts were recorded for this clonotype. The rearrangement joins TRBV4-3 to TRBJ2-7; D is tentatively TRBD1 or TRBD2 (5 bases each). The length of the CDR3 is 15 residues. The germline CDR1 and CDR2 sequences are LGHNA and YSLEER. V was shortened by 4 bases and J by 1 base, with 14 bases between the two germline ends. CDR3: CASSPGRSVSYEQYF. The CDR3 region has the DNA TGCGCCAGCAGCCCGGGACGCTCTGTTTCCTACGAGCAGTACTTC.

This clonotype was seen more than once but under ten times. This chain uses TRBV14 with TRBJ2-6; D remains ambiguous. In germline, CDR1 is SGHDN, CDR2 FVKESK. Trimming removed 4 bases from V and 2 bases from J, with 9 bases in between. This CDR3 region has 15 residues. DNA of the CDR3: TGTGCCAGCAGCCGAGGTACCGCTGGGGCCAACGTCCTGACTTTC. It is translated as CASSRGTAGANVLTF.

This clonotype was recorded a few times. CDR3 protein: CASSRTGPTYEQYF. The DNA of the CDR3 is TGTGCCAGCAGCCGGACAGGGCCTACCTACGAGCAGTACTTC. J is TRBJ2-7 and V is TRBV7-9, with 8 bases matching TRBD1. Germline lookup yields CDR1 SEHNR and CDR2 FQNEAQ (reference sequence). The CDR3 runs to 14 residues. The V gene end was trimmed by 5 bases and the J gene end by 2 bases; junction bases not matched to a gene: 5.

The chain joins TRBV7-2 to TRBJ1-4; D call uncertain. Trimming pared 1 base from V and 8 bases from J, leaving 11 bases between. Germline V CDR1 and CDR2: SGHTA, FQGNSA. The CDR3 has 14 residues. CDR3 loop: CASSLGSVREKLFF. CDR3 bases: TGTGCCAGCAGCTTAGGGTCTGTTCGGGAAAAACTGTTTTTT.

As regards this clonotype: A much larger clonotype is one base distant, so this may be a read error. V usage is TRBV12-3 or TRBV12-4 and J usage is TRBJ2-2, with TRBD1 matching over 7 bases. CDR3 length equals 13 residues. The CDR3: CGSSSTGTGELFF. The CDR3 DNA follows: TGTGGCAGCAGTTCGACAGGGACCGGGGAGCTGTTTTTT.

The V call is TRBV4-1, the J call TRBJ2-7, with 7 bases matching TRBD1. The CDR3 totals 15 residues. Germline values: CDR1 MGHRA, CDR2 YSYEKL. V lost 4 bases to trimming and J lost 3 bases; unmatched junction nucleotides: 9. DNA of the CDR3: TGCGCCAGCAGCCCCTCCGGGACAGACCTCTACGAGCAGTACTTC. Its protein product is CASSPSGTDLYEQYF.